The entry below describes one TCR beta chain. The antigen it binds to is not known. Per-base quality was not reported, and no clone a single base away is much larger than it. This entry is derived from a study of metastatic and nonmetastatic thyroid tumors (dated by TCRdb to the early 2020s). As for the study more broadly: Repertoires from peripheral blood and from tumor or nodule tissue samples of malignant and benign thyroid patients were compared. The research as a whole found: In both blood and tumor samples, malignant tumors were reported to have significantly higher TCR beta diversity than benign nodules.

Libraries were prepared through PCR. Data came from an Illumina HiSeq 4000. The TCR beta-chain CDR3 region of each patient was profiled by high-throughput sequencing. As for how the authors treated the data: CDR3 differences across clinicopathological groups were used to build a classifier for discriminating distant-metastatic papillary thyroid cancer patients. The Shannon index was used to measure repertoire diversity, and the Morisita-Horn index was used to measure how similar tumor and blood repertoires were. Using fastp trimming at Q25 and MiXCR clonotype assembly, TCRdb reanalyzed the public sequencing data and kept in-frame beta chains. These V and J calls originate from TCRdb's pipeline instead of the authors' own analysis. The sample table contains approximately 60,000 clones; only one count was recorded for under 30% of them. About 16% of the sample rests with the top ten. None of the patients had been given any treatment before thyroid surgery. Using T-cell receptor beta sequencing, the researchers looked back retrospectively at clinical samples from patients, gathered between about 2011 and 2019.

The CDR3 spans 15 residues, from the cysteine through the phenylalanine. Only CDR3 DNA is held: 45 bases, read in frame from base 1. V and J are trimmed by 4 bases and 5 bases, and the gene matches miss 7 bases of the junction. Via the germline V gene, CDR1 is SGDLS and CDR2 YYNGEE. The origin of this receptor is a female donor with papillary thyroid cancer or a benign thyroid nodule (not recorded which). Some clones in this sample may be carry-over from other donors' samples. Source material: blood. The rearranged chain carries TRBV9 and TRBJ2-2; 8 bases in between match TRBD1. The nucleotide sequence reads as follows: TGTGCCAGCAGCTCCCGGACAGGGTGGACCGGGGAGCTGTTTTTT. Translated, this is CASSSRTGWTGELFF.